A selection of T cell receptor beta chains follows, all from one sample in a study of PD-L1 blockade in urothelial cancer. Repertoires were generated with immunoSEQ multiplex PCR, while TCRdb's copy carries only in-frame clones and drops some. The table lists roughly 63,000 clones, around 81% of them singletons. The material sequenced was PBMCs, taken around atezolizumab (anti-PD-L1) treatment. The receptors were gathered from a man in his sixties or seventies with urothelial cancer. Both conserved end residues are part of each CDR3. A D gene is named only where the DNA matches it firmly. Where a row states a size, it is once, few, many or the class of an expanded clone; other rows omit it.

TRBJ1-1 - TRBV30 - TGTGCCTGGAGTGTGACGGAGGGAGCTTTCTTT CAWSVTEGAFF
TRBJ1-1 - TRBV4-1 - TGCGCCAGCAGCGGGCGGACAGTCATGGAAGCTTTCTTT CASSGRTVMEAFF
TRBJ1-3 - TRBV19 - TGTGCCAGTAGTATGAGCAGGGCTGGAAACACCATATATTTT CASSMSRAGNTIYF
TRBJ2-5 - TRBV7-2 TRBD1 TGTGCCAGCAGCCCAGGGACAGGAAAAGAGACCCAGTACTTC CASSPGTGKETQYF
TRBJ2-1 - TRBV28 TRBD1 TGTGCCAGCAGTCGCTGGGACAGGGGATACAATGAGCAGTTCTTC CASSRWDRGYNEQFF
TRBJ2-7 - TRBV10-3 - TGTGCCATCAGTGGTTACAGGGACGAGCAGTACTTC CAISGYRDEQYF
TRBJ2-3 - TRBV13 TRBD1 TGTGCCAGCAGCTTAGACAGGGGTCGAGGCACAGATACGCAGTATTTT CASSLDRGRGTDTQYF
TRBJ2-4 - TRBV6-1 - TGTGCCAGCAGGGCGGACAGAAACATTCAGTACTTC CASRADRNIQYF
TRBJ2-1 - TRBV7-2 - TGTGCCAGCAGCTTAAATGGGGCTAACTCCTACAATGAGCAGTTCTTC CASSLNGANSYNEQFF
TRBJ1-3 - TRBV28 - TGTGCCAGCACTCGGACAGTCTCTGGAAACACCATATATTTT CASTRTVSGNTIYF
TRBJ1-5 few TRBV19 TRBD1 TGTGCCAGTAGCGCAGGGACAGGGGACGATCAGCCCCAGCATTTT CASSAGTGDDQPQHF
TRBJ2-3 - TRBV4-2 TRBD2 TGTGCCAGCAGCCAAGGGACTAGCGGGAGCACAGATACGCAGTATTTT CASSQGTSGSTDTQYF
TRBJ2-1 few TRBV28 - TGTGCCAGCAGGATGCTAGCGCCCGCCTACAATGAGCAGTTCTTC CASRMLAPAYNEQFF
TRBJ2-1 - TRBV5-6 TRBD2 TGTGCCAGCAGCTTGTTTCTAGCGGGAATTGAGCAGTTCTTC CASSLFLAGIEQFF
TRBJ2-1 few TRBV29-1 - TGCAGCGTTGATGGTAGTTTCAATGAGCAGTTCTTC CSVDGSFNEQFF
TRBJ2-3 - TRBV5-6 TRBD2 TGTGCCAGCAGCTTGGTGTCAGCGGGAGCGAGAGCAGATACGCAGTATTTT CASSLVSAGARADTQYF
TRBJ2-5 once TRBV7-6 - TGTGCCAGCAGCCAAACCAGGGGTTTGGAGACCCAGTACTTC CASSQTRGLETQYF
TRBJ1-2 - TRBV7-9 - TGTGCCAGCAGCTTTGACCAGCGAACCTATGGCTACACCTTC CASSFDQRTYGYTF
TRBJ2-2 - TRBV5-1 TRBD2 TGCGCCAGCAGCCTAACGACTAGCGCCACGAACACCGGGGAGCTGTTTTTT CASSLTTSATNTGELFF
TRBJ1-4 - TRBV2 - TGTGCCAGCAGTGAAGTTCACAGTAATGAAAAACTGTTTTTT CASSEVHSNEKLFF
TRBJ2-5 - TRBV6-1 - TGTGCCAGCAGTTTATTAAAAGAGACCCAGTACTTC CASSLLKETQYF
TRBJ1-2 - TRBV27 - TGTGCCAGCAGACGGACAGCGGCCGGCCCATATGGCTACACCTTC CASRRTAAGPYGYTF
TRBJ2-1 - TRBV9 - TGTGCCAGCACTTTCTCGGCGGGACGGAGCTCCTACAATGAGCAGTTCTTC CASTFSAGRSSYNEQFF
TRBJ1-5 - TRBV2 TRBD1 TGTGCCAGCAGTGGACAGGGGGCTGAGGGTCAGCCCCAGCATTTT CASSGQGAEGQPQHF
TRBJ1-1 - TRBV6-5 TRBD1 TGTGCCAGCAGTTACTATACAGGGGGCGCCCGGACTGAAGCTTTCTTT CASSYYTGGARTEAFF
TRBJ2-1 once TRBV5-8 - TGTGCCAGCAGCTCAAATCAACAGCTAATATCCTACAATGAGCAGTTCTTC CASSSNQQLISYNEQFF
TRBJ1-1 - TRBV5-4 TRBD1 TGTGCCAGCAGCTTAGGACAGGGGCGCACTGAAGCTTTCTTT CASSLGQGRTEAFF
TRBJ2-1 - TRBV27 TRBD2 TGTGCCAGCAGTTCCCTGGCGGGAGATTACAATGAGCAGTTCTTC CASSSLAGDYNEQFF
TRBJ2-1 - TRBV2 TRBD2 TGTGCCAGCAGTGAAGAAGGGACTAGCGGGGCCAATGAGCAGTTCTTC CASSEEGTSGANEQFF
TRBJ1-3 - TRBV11-2 - TGTGCCAGCAGCTACCCGGTGACAGGACATGGAAACACCATATATTTT CASSYPVTGHGNTIYF
TRBJ2-1 - TRBV5-4 TRBD2 TGTGCCAGCAGCCTCCGACTAGCGGGGTCCTACAATGAGCAGTTCTTC CASSLRLAGSYNEQFF
TRBJ2-3 - TRBV5-4 - TGTGCCAGCAGCTTGCAGGTTAACACAGATACGCAGTATTTT CASSLQVNTDTQYF
TRBJ2-7 - TRBV7-9 - TGTGCCAGCAGCTTAGGGGGCGGCGAGCAGTACTTC CASSLGGGEQYF
TRBJ2-7 once TRBV30 TRBD1 TGTGCCTGGAGTCAGGACAGGGGGCGAGGGAAGTACTTC CAWSQDRGRGKYF
TRBJ2-5 - TRBV5-4 - TGTGCCAGCAGCTTAGCAGGGGACCAGTACTTC CASSLAGDQYF
TRBJ2-1 - TRBV6-4 TRBD2 TGTGCCAGCAGCACCCTGGGACTAGCGGGAGAGCAGTTCTTC CASSTLGLAGEQFF
TRBJ1-2 few TRBV30 - TGTGCCTGGAGTCGATCAGGGGATGGCTACACCTTC CAWSRSGDGYTF
TRBJ2-7 - TRBV14 - TGTGCCAGCAGCCGCCTGGGCGCCTCCTCCTACGAGCAGTACTTC CASSRLGASSYEQYF
TRBJ2-5 - TRBV5-4 - TGTGCCAGCAGCTTGCCGGGAGTGGAGGAGACCCAGTACTTC CASSLPGVEETQYF
TRBJ2-5 few TRBV25-1 TRBD2 TGTGCCAGCAGTCCTGGGCTAGCGGGAGTTGAGACCCAGTACTTC CASSPGLAGVETQYF
TRBJ2-3 - TRBV19 TRBD1 TGTGCCAGTAGTACTACAGGGGTCACAGATACGCAGTATTTT CASSTTGVTDTQYF
TRBJ2-2 once TRBV5-1 TRBD2 TGCGCCAGCAGCTTGGATAGCGGGAGTACCGGGGAGCTGTTTTTT CASSLDSGSTGELFF
TRBJ2-2 - TRBV5-1 - TGCGCCAGCAGCTTGGTCGGGGGTAAAAACACCGGGGAGCTGTTTTTT CASSLVGGKNTGELFF
TRBJ2-1 - TRBV9 TRBD2 TGTGCCAGCAGCGTAGTGGCTAGCGGGAGCAATGAGCAGTTCTTC CASSVVASGSNEQFF
TRBJ1-2 - TRBV25-1 - TGTGCCAGCAGTGGGGACACTAACGAGGGCTACACCTTC CASSGDTNEGYTF
TRBJ2-7 few TRBV27 TRBD1 TGTGCCAGCAGTTGGGACCGGACAGGGGCGTTCGAGCAGTACTTC CASSWDRTGAFEQYF
TRBJ1-1 - TRBV6-6 - TGTGCCAGCAGTTACCCGGACAGGAACACTGAAGCTTTCTTT CASSYPDRNTEAFF
TRBJ1-1 - TRBV9 TRBD1 TGTGCCAGCAGCGTAGGACAGGGGACAGGGATCGTGGGCACTGAAGCTTTCTTT CASSVGQGTGIVGTEAFF
TRBJ2-7 - TRBV28 TRBD2 TGTGCCAGCAGTCTAGCGGGAGGGTACCCTTGCGAGCAGTACTTC CASSLAGGYPCEQYF
TRBJ2-5 - TRBV11-2 TRBD1 TGTGCCAGCAGCATCGGGACAGGGCAAGAGACCCAGTACTTC CASSIGTGQETQYF
TRBJ2-1 - TRBV30 - TGTGCCTGGGCGCAAGGGGGCTACAATGAGCAGTTCTTC CAWAQGGYNEQFF
TRBJ1-4 - TRBV5-1 - TGCGCCAGCAGCTGGGCGCCTAATGAAAAACTGTTTTTT CASSWAPNEKLFF
TRBJ2-2 - TRBV5-5 TRBD2 TGTGCCAGCAGGTGGGGGGGTGAGACCGGGGAGCTGTTTTTT CASRWGGETGELFF
TRBJ1-1 - TRBV2 - TGTGCCAGCAGTTGGAACGGACTAGGTGAAGCTTTCTTT CASSWNGLGEAFF